This TCR beta chain was documented in a study of blood T cell repertoires in COVID-19. Whole-study context: Samples representing acute and convalescent COVID-19 were sourced from the United States, Italy and Spain. Sources were T cells, B-cell-depleted T cells, or PBMCs; the material itself was cDNA or gDNA.

The CDR3 covers 13 residues. The germline gives CDR1 SGHVS, CDR2 FQNEAQ. V lost 5 bases, J lost 6 bases, and 14 bases lay in between. This clone appeared a single time. It was during active infection that Seattle patients were enrolled and then longitudinally followed. Original data processing: By means of reference gene primer amplification, nucleated cell counts were estimated. Sequenced by immunoSEQ multiplex PCR; TCRdb stores in-frame clones only, minus some. The V and J calls and clone size are taken from that table; D and trimming were inferred from the DNA. Of about 170,000 clones detected, 85% to 90% appear once; the ten largest clones hold approximately 9.9%.

The chain joins TRBV7-8 to TRBJ2-7; no reliable D call. Sequencing was done on a sample of peripheral blood. The TCR was taken from a woman in her fifties or sixties with COVID-19, enrolled during active disease. CDR3 coding DNA: TGTGCCAGCAGCAAAAGTCCAGTTTCCGAGCAGTACTTC. This sequence encodes CASSKSPVSEQYF. Full variable domain (missing parts from reference TRBV7-8 and TRBJ2-7): GAGVSQSPRYKVAKRGQDVALRCDPISGHVSLFWYQQALGQGPEFLTYFQNEAQLDKSGLPSDRFFAERPEGSVSTLKIQRTQQEDSAVYLCASSKSPVSEQYFGPGTRLTVT.